Listed below are T cell receptor beta chains from one sample, sequenced in a study of OX40 agonist ivuxolimab in advanced cancers. Data came from immunoSEQ multiplex PCR; TCRdb stores just in-frame clones and leaves some out. The sample has more than 30,000 clones, 86% seen once. Sequenced material: CD4+ or CD8+ T cells sorted from blood, taken in a trial of the OX40 agonist ivuxolimab. The receptors shown here come from an adult with an advanced solid tumor such as melanoma, head and neck, liver or kidney cancer. Both conserved end residues are part of each CDR3.

V gene: TRBV27
J gene: TRBJ2-1
CDR3 protein: CASTAYNEQFF

V gene: TRBV15
J gene: TRBJ2-7
CDR3 protein: CATSDRGLFYEQYF

V gene: TRBV19
J gene: TRBJ1-1
CDR3 protein: CASSMRGGVTEAFF

V gene: TRBV2
J gene: TRBJ2-1
CDR3 protein: CASSEGNPQYHLVDNEQFF

V gene: TRBV6-5
J gene: TRBJ1-1
CDR3 protein: CASSYTMNTEAFF

V gene: TRBV9
J gene: TRBJ2-2
CDR3 protein: CASSGSKTVTGELFF

V gene: TRBV6-5
J gene: TRBJ2-7
CDR3 protein: CASKADRGVYEQYF

V gene: TRBV7-3
J gene: TRBJ2-2
CDR3 protein: CASSLSSTGELFF

V gene: TRBV9
J gene: TRBJ2-3
CDR3 protein: CASSGLARGTDTQYF

V gene: TRBV27
J gene: TRBJ1-5
CDR3 protein: CASSQLGGGQPQHF

V gene: TRBV5-4
J gene: TRBJ1-4
CDR3 protein: CASSLCYRQNEKLFF

V gene: TRBV9
J gene: TRBJ2-1
CDR3 protein: CASSVGGGTNNEQFF

V gene: TRBV9
J gene: TRBJ2-3
CDR3 protein: CASSVDPSATDTQYF

V gene: TRBV12-5
J gene: TRBJ2-1
CDR3 protein: CASGLVGSGPYNEQFF

V gene: TRBV28
J gene: TRBJ1-1
CDR3 protein: CASSSMMRAEAFF

V gene: TRBV27
J gene: TRBJ2-7
CDR3 protein: CASSFQTSGAYEQYF

V gene: TRBV4-1
J gene: TRBJ1-1
CDR3 protein: CASSQEIGQPEAFF

V gene: TRBV5-1
J gene: TRBJ2-1
CDR3 protein: CASSFTGNEQFF

V gene: TRBV4-1
J gene: TRBJ2-4
CDR3 protein: CASSYDRVQYF

V gene: TRBV7-9
J gene: TRBJ2-7
CDR3 protein: CASSSRDMGAYEQYF

V gene: TRBV14
J gene: TRBJ2-5
CDR3 protein: CASSQEGSRQETQYF

V gene: TRBV2
J gene: TRBJ1-1
CDR3 protein: CASSERREAFF

V gene: TRBV25-1
J gene: TRBJ2-7
CDR3 protein: CASSEVGGEGWYEQYF

V gene: TRBV9
J gene: TRBJ2-3
CDR3 protein: CASSDSLTGRLETDTQYF

V gene: TRBV9
J gene: TRBJ2-1
CDR3 protein: CASSRNGEQFF

V gene: TRBV7-6
J gene: TRBJ2-2
CDR3 protein: CASSLEASTSDTGELFF

V gene: TRBV27
J gene: TRBJ2-7
CDR3 protein: CASRVSTGARYEQYF

V gene: TRBV10-2
J gene: TRBJ1-1
CDR3 protein: CASSEPRTGGLNTEAFF

V gene: TRBV9
J gene: TRBJ2-5
CDR3 protein: CASSYNEETQYF

V gene: TRBV6-5
J gene: TRBJ2-1
CDR3 protein: CASSYGDHNEQFF

V gene: TRBV28
J gene: TRBJ1-5
CDR3 protein: CASSRRPQGGNQPQHF

V gene: TRBV28
J gene: TRBJ2-7
CDR3 protein: CASTLGTRGYEQYF

V gene: TRBV10-1
J gene: TRBJ2-1
CDR3 protein: CASRGLAGNEQFF

V gene: TRBV6-5
J gene: TRBJ1-1
CDR3 protein: CASSKGQYTEAFF

V gene: TRBV7-3
J gene: TRBJ1-1
CDR3 protein: CASRKDITGNTEAFF

V gene: TRBV2
J gene: TRBJ1-3
CDR3 protein: CASSEGWGNTIYF

V gene: TRBV19
J gene: TRBJ2-1
CDR3 protein: CATLAYNEQFF

V gene: TRBV4-1
J gene: TRBJ1-4
CDR3 protein: CASSLARGGGQKLFF

V gene: TRBV10-3
J gene: TRBJ2-1
CDR3 protein: CAIRSLAGVGEQFF

V gene: TRBV18
J gene: TRBJ2-2
CDR3 protein: CASSPWFRSNTGELFF

V gene: TRBV28
J gene: TRBJ1-5
CDR3 protein: CASSWREGANQPQHF

V gene: TRBV15
J gene: TRBJ1-5
CDR3 protein: CATSNLNPSNQPQHF

V gene: TRBV21-1
J gene: TRBJ2-7
CDR3 protein: CASKALGAGVSVTGYEQYF

V gene: TRBV27
J gene: TRBJ2-7
CDR3 protein: CASSLSLRKGLGYEQYF

V gene: TRBV7-9
J gene: TRBJ1-2
CDR3 protein: CASSSGGTGPFNYGYTF

V gene: TRBV27
J gene: TRBJ2-7
CDR3 protein: CASSLTYSYEQYF

V gene: TRBV9
J gene: TRBJ1-4
CDR3 protein: CASSTRDSGPANEKLFF

V gene: TRBV19
J gene: TRBJ1-1
CDR3 protein: CASSISGANTEAFF